The 11 T cell receptor beta chains below come from one sample, sequenced in a study of CD8+ T cells in alopecia areata. Following extraction, RNA underwent reverse transcription to cDNA, which served as the sequencing template. Clones were read by immunoSEQ multiplex PCR, and TCRdb kept only the in-frame ones, dropping some. This table has 45,000 to 70,000 clones, 95% to 97% appearing once. The sample here was CD8+ T cells sorted from blood, taken at week 0. Receptors originate from a human donor with alopecia areata.

The CDR3 is CASSPGTSGGWQDTQYF. CDR3 DNA: TGTGCCAGCAGCCCCGGGACTAGCGGGGGATGGCAAGATACGCAGTATTTT. The rearrangement links TRBV5-4 to TRBJ2-3; TRBD2 matches at 14 bases. From germline, CDR1 is SGHNT and CDR2 YYREEE (reference sequence). The V gene end was trimmed by 4 bases and the J gene end by 5 bases; junction bases not matched to a gene: 9. The CDR3 is 17 amino acids.

As to this clone: Distinct nucleotide sequences in the sample also encode this CDR3. This sequence joins TRBV10-3 and TRBJ2-7; the match to TRBD1 covers 7 bases. The CDR3 length is 13 residues. V dropped 2 bases and J dropped 2; count of bases not matched to a gene: 0. Germline V gene data show CDR1 as ENHRY and CDR2 as SYGVKD. In DNA form, the CDR3 reads TGTGCCATCAGTGAGGACAGGGCCTACGAGCAGTACTTC. Its protein product is CAISEDRAYEQYF.

The chain uses TRBV27 and TRBJ2-7; D may be TRBD2 (6 bases). There are 12 residues in the CDR3. Trimming stripped 10 bases from V and 3 bases from J, with 13 bases between. The germline gives CDR1 MNHEY, CDR2 SMNVEV (reference sequence). CDR3 loop: CATHGGIYEQYF. In DNA, the CDR3 is TGTGCCACTCACGGGGGAATCTACGAGCAGTACTTC.

V is TRBV7-3 and J is TRBJ2-2, with TRBD1 as a possible D gene (5 bases). The V end was cut by 3 bases, the J end by 1 base, with 9 bases between. The CDR3 runs 15 residues. Germline V lookup: CDR1 SGHTA, CDR2 FQGTGA. The CDR3 DNA is TGTGCCAGCAGCTTGGAAGGGGTGAACACCGGGGAGCTGTTTTTT. It codes for CASSLEGVNTGELFF.

A word on this clone: This CDR3 is also generated by other DNA sequences in the sample. The chain joins TRBV9 to TRBJ1-2; no reliable D call. The CDR3 runs 13 residues. Trimming shortened V by 0 bases and J by 3 bases, and 6 bases separated the two germline ends. Germline loops: CDR1 SGDLS, CDR2 YYNGEE. The CDR3 here is CASSVGGDYGYTF. The CDR3 region has the DNA TGTGCCAGCAGCGTAGGAGGAGACTATGGCTACACCTTC.

The chain couples TRBV10-3 to TRBJ1-2; 11 nucleotides align to TRBD1. The CDR3 sequence is 14 residues long. The ends lost 7 bases at V and 6 bases at J; junction bases unmatched: 7. Germline values: CDR1 ENHRY, CDR2 SYGVKD. The CDR3: CAIMMGQGVDGYTF. CDR3 in DNA: TGTGCCATCATGATGGGACAGGGGGTCGATGGCTACACCTTC.

The chain couples TRBV2 to TRBJ2-7; D not certain. V was clipped by 5 bases and J by 0 bases, with 2 bases between them. Per the germline V gene, CDR1 is SNHLY and CDR2 is FYNNEI. The CDR3 length is 11 residues. CDR3 nucleotide sequence: TGTGCCAGCAGTTACTCCTACGAGCAGTACTTC. Amino acid sequence: CASSYSYEQYF.

V gene TRBV25-1 combines with J gene TRBJ2-2, with D possibly being TRBD1 (5 bases). The V end lost 5 bases, the J end lost 5 bases, and 15 bases lay between the germline ends. The CDR3 sequence is 15 residues long. Per germline, CDR1 MGHDK and CDR2 SYGVNS. CDR3 in DNA: TGTGCCAGCAGTCAGACAGAGCCATCGACCGGGGAGCTGTTTTTT. Amino acids: CASSQTEPSTGELFF. Variable domain in full (rest from reference TRBV25-1 and TRBJ2-2): EADIYQTPRYLVIGTGKKITLECSQTMGHDKMYWYQQDPGMELHLIHYSYGVNSTEKGDLSSESTVSRIRTEHFPLTLESARPSHTSQYLCASSQTEPSTGELFFGEGSRLTVL.

This clone was found once. The V and J genes are TRBV5-1 and TRBJ2-4; 12 bases are a match to TRBD2. The CDR3 totals 19 residues. CDR1 is SGHRS, CDR2 YFSETQ, per germline. J was trimmed by 0 bases and V by 0 bases; bases with no gene match: 7. This chain's CDR3 is CASSLAPLAGGVAKNIQYF. The DNA for the CDR3 is TGCGCCAGCAGCTTGGCCCCGCTAGCGGGGGGGGTAGCCAAAAACATTCAGTACTTC.

The chain has TRBV5-4 and TRBJ1-1; 7 positions agree with TRBD1. The germline gives CDR1 SGHNT, CDR2 YYREEE (reference sequence). There are 15 residues in the CDR3. V lost 5 bases to trimming and J lost 3 bases; unmatched junction nucleotides: 10. CDR3 region: CASRLQTGADTEAFF. CDR3 in DNA: TGTGCCAGCAGACTTCAAACAGGGGCGGACACTGAAGCTTTCTTT.

On this clone: Compared with germline, one end of the junction differs, possibly owing to a read error. The rearrangement links TRBV7-7 to TRBJ2-5; the match to TRBD2 covers 10 bases. Germline V CDR1 and CDR2: SSHAT, FNYEAQ (reference sequence). The CDR3 runs to 16 residues. This CDR3 reads CASSLILAGTQETQYF. The CDR3 nucleotides are TGTGCTAGCAGCTTGATACTAGCGGGGACCCAAGAGACCCAGTACTTC.